This TCR beta chain appears in the sequencing data of a study of cytomegalovirus exposure and HLA in healthy donors. The PCR was carried out with 60 Vbeta primers and 13 Jbeta primers. Assay: immunoSEQ multiplex PCR; the TCRdb copy retains only in-frame clones and omits some. The profile shows around 120,000 clones, approximately 84% of them singletons. V was cut by 2 bases and J by 4 bases, with 11 bases left in between. The V gene's germline CDR1 is MNHNS and CDR2 SASEGT. The length of the CDR3 is 14 residues. The sequenced sample consisted of PBMCs. The gene calls are TRBV6-1 and TRBJ2-5; maybe TRBD2 (6 bases). The clonotype originates from a boy younger than 10 in good health and CMV-seronegative. In DNA form, the CDR3 reads TGTGCCAGCAGTGAACGTTGGAGGGGAGAGACCCAGTACTTC. This codes for CASSERWRGETQYF.